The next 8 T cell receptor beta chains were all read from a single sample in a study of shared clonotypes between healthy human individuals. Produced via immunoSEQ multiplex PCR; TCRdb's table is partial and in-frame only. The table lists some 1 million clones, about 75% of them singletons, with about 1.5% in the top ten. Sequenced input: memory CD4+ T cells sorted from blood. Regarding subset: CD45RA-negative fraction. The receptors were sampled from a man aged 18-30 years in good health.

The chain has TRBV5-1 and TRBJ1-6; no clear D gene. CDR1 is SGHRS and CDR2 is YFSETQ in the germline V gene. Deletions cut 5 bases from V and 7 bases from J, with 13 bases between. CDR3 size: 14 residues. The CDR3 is CASRTTSVNSPLHF. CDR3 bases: TGCGCCAGCAGAACTACCTCGGTAAATTCACCCCTCCACTTT.

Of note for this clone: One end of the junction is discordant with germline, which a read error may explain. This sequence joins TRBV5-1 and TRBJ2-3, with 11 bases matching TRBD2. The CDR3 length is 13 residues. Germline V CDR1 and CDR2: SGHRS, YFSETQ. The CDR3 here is CASSSTSGAGGSF. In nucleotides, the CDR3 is TGCGCCAGCAGCTCGACTAGCGGGGCGGGCGGATCTTTT.

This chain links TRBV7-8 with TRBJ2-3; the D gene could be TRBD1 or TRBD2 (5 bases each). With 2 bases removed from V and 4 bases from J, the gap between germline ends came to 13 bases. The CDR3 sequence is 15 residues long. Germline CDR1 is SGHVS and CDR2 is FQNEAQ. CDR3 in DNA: TGTGCCAGCAGCTTATACGGGGCAGCCTCAGATACGCAGTATTTT. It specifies CASSLYGAASDTQYF.

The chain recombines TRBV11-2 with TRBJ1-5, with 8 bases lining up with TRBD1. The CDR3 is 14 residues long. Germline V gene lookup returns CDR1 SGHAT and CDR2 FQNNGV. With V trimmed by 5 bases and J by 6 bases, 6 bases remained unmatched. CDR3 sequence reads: CASSNQGAGQPQHF. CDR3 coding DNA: TGTGCCAGCAGCAATCAGGGGGCAGGTCAGCCCCAGCATTTT.

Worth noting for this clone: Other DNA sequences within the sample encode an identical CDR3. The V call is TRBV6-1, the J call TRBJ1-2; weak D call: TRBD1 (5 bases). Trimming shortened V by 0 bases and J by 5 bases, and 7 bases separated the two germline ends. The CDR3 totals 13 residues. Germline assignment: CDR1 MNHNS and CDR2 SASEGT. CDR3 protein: CASSEAGGYGYTF. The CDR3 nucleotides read TGTGCCAGCAGTGAAGCCGGGGGTTATGGCTACACCTTC.

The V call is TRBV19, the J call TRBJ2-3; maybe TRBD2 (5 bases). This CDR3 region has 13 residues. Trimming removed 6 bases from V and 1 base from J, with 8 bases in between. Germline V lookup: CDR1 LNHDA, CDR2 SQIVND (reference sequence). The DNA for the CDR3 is TGTGCCAGTAGGCGGGCCGGCACAGATACGCAGTATTTT. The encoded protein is CASRRAGTDTQYF.

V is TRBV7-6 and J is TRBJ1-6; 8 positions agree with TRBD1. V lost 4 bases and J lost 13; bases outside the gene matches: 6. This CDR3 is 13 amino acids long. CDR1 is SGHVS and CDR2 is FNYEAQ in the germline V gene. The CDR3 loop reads CASSSQGAGPLHF. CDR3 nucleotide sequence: TGTGCCAGCAGCTCCCAGGGGGCCGGGCCCCTCCACTTT.

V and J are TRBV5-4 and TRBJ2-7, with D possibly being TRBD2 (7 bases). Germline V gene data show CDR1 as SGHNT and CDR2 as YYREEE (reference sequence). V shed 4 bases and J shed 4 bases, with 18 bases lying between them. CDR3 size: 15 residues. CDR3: CASSPGAVGGYEQYF. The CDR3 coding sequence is TGTGCCAGCAGCCCAGGGGCCGTCGGGGGGTACGAGCAGTACTTC.